This T cell receptor beta chain was found in a study of CD8 T cells in Susac syndrome. Germline-derived CDR1 and CDR2 are MDHEN and SYDVKM. This CDR3 is 12 amino acids long. The V end was cut by 3 bases, the J end by 9 bases, with 9 bases between. Random hexamers were used to reverse transcribe 0.5 to 1 ug of RNA. Amplification of TCR beta CDR3 spanned 54 Vbeta and 13 Jbeta via immunoSEQ multiplex PCR. TCRdb called the immunoSEQ multiplex PCR reads again in MiXCR, with one record for every CDR3 protein. This repertoire shows under 200,000 distinct CDR3 sequences, 85% to 95% found once; its top ten account for 0.15% to 0.2%. The table lists this clonotype with a count of one.

V and J are TRBV28 and TRBJ2-1; no reliable D call. The receptor comes from a human donor with multiple sclerosis. Material for sequencing was CD8+ T cells from PBMCs. The CDR3 DNA reads as TGTGCCAGCAGTTTCCGGCTTTCTGAGCAGTTCTTC. Amino acids: CASSFRLSEQFF.